Listed below are T cell receptor beta chains from one sample, sequenced in a study of CD8 T cells in Susac syndrome. A single record per CDR3 protein comes from TCRdb applying MiXCR to the immunoSEQ multiplex PCR reads. Of 150,000 to 200,000 distinct CDR3 sequences in the sample, about 95% were seen once. The sequenced sample was CD4+ T cells from PBMCs. The receptor source for this set is a human donor in good health. Both conserved end residues are part of each CDR3. A D gene is named only where the DNA matches it firmly. Size is stated for part of the rows, as once, few or many counts, or as a class when the clone is expanded.

d_gene,abundance,v_gene,j_gene,CDR3nt,CDR3aa
.,.,TRBV3-1,TRBJ1-2,TGTGCCAGCAGCCAAGAACGGGCCAACTATGGCTACACCTTC,CASSQERANYGYTF
TRBD1,.,TRBV20-1,TRBJ1-4,TGCAGTGCGCAGGGACAGAATGAAAAACTGTTTTTT,CSAQGQNEKLFF
.,.,TRBV20-1,TRBJ2-3,TGCAGTGCTAGGGCCCGACTAGAAATAGATACGCAGTATTTT,CSARARLEIDTQYF
.,.,TRBV4-3,TRBJ1-2,TGCGCCAGCAGCCAAGAATACTCCGATAACTATGGCTACACCTTC,CASSQEYSDNYGYTF
.,few,TRBV28,TRBJ1-5,TGTGCCAGCAGTTTGTATCGGCAGCCCCAGCATTTT,CASSLYRQPQHF
.,.,TRBV19,TRBJ1-1,TGTGCCAGTAGTCCTCACAGGGAGGGCACTGAAGCTTTCTTT,CASSPHREGTEAFF
TRBD1,.,TRBV2,TRBJ2-3,TGTGCCAGCAGTAGCCGGGACAGGGGGGAAGATACGCAGTATTTT,CASSSRDRGEDTQYF
.,.,TRBV20-1,TRBJ1-1,TGCAGTGCCACCCTTGGGGACGTGGTGGCTTTCTTT,CSATLGDVVAFF
.,.,TRBV9,TRBJ1-6,TGTGCCAGCAGCGGCACAGGTTTCAATTCACCCCTCCACTTT,CASSGTGFNSPLHF
.,.,TRBV27,TRBJ2-7,TGTGCCAGCCGACCTGCCTCCGGGTCCGAGTACTTC,CASRPASGSEYF
.,.,TRBV28,TRBJ2-5,TGTGCCAGCAGCTCCAGGCCAGGGGCAGAGACCCAGTACTTC,CASSSRPGAETQYF
.,.,TRBV6-2/TRBV6-3,TRBJ1-1,TGTGCCAGCAGTCGCTACAGGGACACTGAAGCTTTCTTT,CASSRYRDTEAFF
TRBD2,.,TRBV20-1,TRBJ2-1,TGCAGTGCCAGCCCCCTAGCGGGGGGATACAATGAGCAGTTCTTC,CSASPLAGGYNEQFF
.,.,TRBV29-1,TRBJ2-2,TGCAGCGTTGCGGAATTGAACACCGGGGAGCTGTTTTTT,CSVAELNTGELFF
.,.,TRBV29-1,TRBJ1-2,TGCAGCGCCTCGACCGGGCCGTATGGCTACACCTTC,CSASTGPYGYTF
.,.,TRBV7-6,TRBJ2-7,TGTGCCAGCAGCTATACTACTTCGGCCCAGCAGTACTTC,CASSYTTSAQQYF
.,.,TRBV7-9,TRBJ2-7,TGTGCCAGCAGCTTAGAGTGGGGAGCCTACGAGCAGTACTTC,CASSLEWGAYEQYF
.,.,TRBV19,TRBJ2-1,TGTGCCACACGGACAGCTTCCTACAATGAGCAGTTCTTC,CATRTASYNEQFF
TRBD1,.,TRBV30,TRBJ2-2,TGTGCCTGGAGTGGGGACAGTTACGGGGAGCTGTTTTTT,CAWSGDSYGELFF
.,.,TRBV18,TRBJ1-1,TGTGCCAGCTCACCAGAGAACACTGAAGCTTTCTTT,CASSPENTEAFF
.,.,TRBV5-4,TRBJ2-7,TGTGCCAGCAGCCCCGGGGGTGGTCACTACGAGCAGTACTTC,CASSPGGGHYEQYF
.,.,TRBV25-1,TRBJ2-1,TGTGCCAGCACCCTGGGGGACGCCCGGAATGAGCAGTTCTTC,CASTLGDARNEQFF
TRBD2,.,TRBV12-3/TRBV12-4,TRBJ2-1,TGTGCCAGCAGTCCCTCGGGGGGGCAGTTCTTC,CASSPSGGQFF
TRBD2,.,TRBV7-9,TRBJ2-1,TGTGCCAGCAGCCTTGGGACTAATTACAATGAGCAGTTCTTC,CASSLGTNYNEQFF
.,.,TRBV29-1,TRBJ2-6,TGCAGCGTTGCCCGCTCTGGGGCCAACGTCCTGACTTTC,CSVARSGANVLTF
TRBD2,.,TRBV5-4,TRBJ2-5,TGTGCCAGCAGCTTGGCCAGGACTAGCGGGACCTACCAAGAGACCCAGTACTTC,CASSLARTSGTYQETQYF
.,.,TRBV5-4,TRBJ2-7,TGTGCCAGCAGCAAGAGGGACTTCTCCTACGAGCAGTACTTC,CASSKRDFSYEQYF
TRBD2,once,TRBV4-3,TRBJ2-3,TGCGCCAGCAGCCAAGATCCTAGCGGGGGGGCCCGGGATACGCAGTATTTT,CASSQDPSGGARDTQYF
.,.,TRBV20-1,TRBJ2-3,TGCAGTGCTAGTCAGGCTAGCGAGAGCACAGATACGCAGTATTTT,CSASQASESTDTQYF
.,.,TRBV24-1,TRBJ2-1,TGTGCCGTTGGCCCCTACAATGAGCAGTTCTTC,CAVGPYNEQFF
.,once,TRBV29-1,TRBJ2-1,TGCAGCGGAAGCGGCGGGGACTCCTACAATGAGCAGTTCTTC,CSGSGGDSYNEQFF
TRBD1,.,TRBV20-1,TRBJ2-5,TGCAGTGTCAGGGACAGCCAAGAGACCCAGTACTTC,CSVRDSQETQYF
TRBD1,.,TRBV19,TRBJ1-5,TGTGCCAGTAGTTTGACACAGGGGAGTCAGCCCCAGCATTTT,CASSLTQGSQPQHF
.,.,TRBV29-1,TRBJ2-5,TGCAGCGTTGAAGGGTCGGGTACGCAAGAGACCCAGTACTTC,CSVEGSGTQETQYF
.,.,TRBV9,TRBJ2-3,TGTGCCAGCAGCGTATTTTCCAGGGGCGCAGATACGCAGTATTTT,CASSVFSRGADTQYF
.,.,TRBV5-6,TRBJ1-5,TGTGCCAGCAGCTCTGCGGCCGATCAGCCCCAGCATTTT,CASSSAADQPQHF
.,.,TRBV7-2,TRBJ1-5,TGTGCCAGCAGCTTAGGGAGGGTTCAGCCCCAGCATTTT,CASSLGRVQPQHF